This section outlines one T cell receptor (beta chain) sequence together with its context. A read error may produce the germline difference seen at one junction end. Using a constant-region primer together with ProtoScript II reverse transcriptase, TCR beta cDNA was made from around 500 ng of total RNA. Three rounds of nested multiplex PCR with slightly modified ARM-PCR produced TCR beta libraries. A C-beta reverse primer and TRBV1-TRBV30 forward primers served in each of the first two PCR rounds, at around 10 cycles apiece. Via MiXCR, TCRdb re-called the multiplex PCR reads, giving one row per CDR3 protein. In the table there are approximately 46,000 distinct CDR3 sequences, around 75% of which are singletons. This sample is part of a study of tumor-infiltrating lymphocytes in primary liver carcinoma. Investigators took RNA and DNA out together from approximately 22-30 mg of unsorted bulk tissue.

Germline V lookup: CDR1 SGHKS, CDR2 YYEKEE (reference sequence). The CDR3 is made up of 16 amino acids. The TCR comes from a woman aged 25-40 years with primary liver carcinoma and hepatitis B virus infection. The rearrangement links TRBV5-5 to TRBJ1-6; unclear D gene. The sequencing input was tumor-adjacent normal liver tissue. CDR3 protein: CASSYNLSSYNSPLHF. CDR3 nucleotide sequence: TGTGCTAGCAGCTATAACTTGAGCTCCTATAATTCACCCCTGCACTTT.